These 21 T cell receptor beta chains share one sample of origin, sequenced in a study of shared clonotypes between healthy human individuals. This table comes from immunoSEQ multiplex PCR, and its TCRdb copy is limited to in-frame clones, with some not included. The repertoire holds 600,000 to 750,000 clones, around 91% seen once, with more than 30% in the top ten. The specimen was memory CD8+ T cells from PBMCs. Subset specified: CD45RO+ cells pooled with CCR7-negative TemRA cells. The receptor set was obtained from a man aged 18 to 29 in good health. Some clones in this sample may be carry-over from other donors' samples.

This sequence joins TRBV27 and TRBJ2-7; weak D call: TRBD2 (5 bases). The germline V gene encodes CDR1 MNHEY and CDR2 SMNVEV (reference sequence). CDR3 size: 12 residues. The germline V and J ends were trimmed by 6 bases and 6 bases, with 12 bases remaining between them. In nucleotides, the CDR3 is TGTGCCAGCAGCGACCGAGGGCCCGAGCAGTACTTC. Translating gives CASSDRGPEQYF.

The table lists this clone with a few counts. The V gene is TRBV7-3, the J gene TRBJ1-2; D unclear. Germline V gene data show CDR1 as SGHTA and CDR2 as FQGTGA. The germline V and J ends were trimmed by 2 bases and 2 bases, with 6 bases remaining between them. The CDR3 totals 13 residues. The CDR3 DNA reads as TGTGCCAGCAGCTTACTGGGGAACTATGGCTACACCTTC. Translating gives CASSLLGNYGYTF. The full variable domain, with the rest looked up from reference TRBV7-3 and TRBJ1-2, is GAGVSQTPSNKVTEKGKYVELRCDPISGHTALYWYRQSLGQGPEFLIYFQGTGAADDSGLPNDRFFAVRPEGSVSTLKIQRTERGDSAVYLCASSLLGNYGYTFGSGTRLTVV.

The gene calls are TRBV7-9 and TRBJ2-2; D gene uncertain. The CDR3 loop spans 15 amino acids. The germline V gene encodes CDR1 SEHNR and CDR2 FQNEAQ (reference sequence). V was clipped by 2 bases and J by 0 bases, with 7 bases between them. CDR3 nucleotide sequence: TGTGCCAGCAGCTTATTTTTACCGAACACCGGGGAGCTGTTTTTT. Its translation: CASSLFLPNTGELFF.

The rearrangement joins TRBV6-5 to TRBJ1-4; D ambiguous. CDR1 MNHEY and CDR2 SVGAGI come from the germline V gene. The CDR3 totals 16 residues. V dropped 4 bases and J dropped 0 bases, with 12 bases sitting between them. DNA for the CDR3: TGTGCCAGCAGTTTCAGGTTCCGAGCAACTAATGAAAAACTGTTTTTT. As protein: CASSFRFRATNEKLFF.

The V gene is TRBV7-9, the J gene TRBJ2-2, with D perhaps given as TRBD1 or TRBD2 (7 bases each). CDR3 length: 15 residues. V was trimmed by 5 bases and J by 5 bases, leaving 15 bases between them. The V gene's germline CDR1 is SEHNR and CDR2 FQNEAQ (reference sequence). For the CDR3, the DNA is TGTGCCAGCAGCACGGGGAGGGGGCAAACCGGGGAGCTGTTTTTT. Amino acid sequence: CASSTGRGQTGELFF.

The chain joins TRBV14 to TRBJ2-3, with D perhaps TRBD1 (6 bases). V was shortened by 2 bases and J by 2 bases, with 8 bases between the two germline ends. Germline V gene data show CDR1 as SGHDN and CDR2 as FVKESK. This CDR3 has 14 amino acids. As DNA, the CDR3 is TGTGCCAGCAGCCAACGGGACACCACAGATACGCAGTATTTT. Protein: CASSQRDTTDTQYF. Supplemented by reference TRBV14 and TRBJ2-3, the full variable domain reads EAGVTQFPSHSVIEKGQTVTLRCDPISGHDNLYWYRRVMGKEIKFLLHFVKESKQDESGMPNNRFLAERTGGTYSTLKVQPAELEDSGVYFCASSQRDTTDTQYFGPGTRLTVL.

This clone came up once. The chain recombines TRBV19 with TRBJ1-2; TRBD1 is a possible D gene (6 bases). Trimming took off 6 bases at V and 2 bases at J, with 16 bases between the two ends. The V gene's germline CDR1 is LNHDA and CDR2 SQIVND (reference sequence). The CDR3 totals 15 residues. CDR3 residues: CASSRPGDGNYGYTF. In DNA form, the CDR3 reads TGTGCCAGTAGCCGCCCAGGGGACGGGAACTATGGCTACACCTTC.

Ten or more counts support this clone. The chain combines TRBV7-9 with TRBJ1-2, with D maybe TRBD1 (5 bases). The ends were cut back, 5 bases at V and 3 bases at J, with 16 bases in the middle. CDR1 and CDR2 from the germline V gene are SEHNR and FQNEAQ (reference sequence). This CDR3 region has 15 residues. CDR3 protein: CASSQERGSDYGYTF. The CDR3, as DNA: TGTGCCAGCAGCCAAGAAAGGGGTTCCGACTATGGCTACACCTTC.

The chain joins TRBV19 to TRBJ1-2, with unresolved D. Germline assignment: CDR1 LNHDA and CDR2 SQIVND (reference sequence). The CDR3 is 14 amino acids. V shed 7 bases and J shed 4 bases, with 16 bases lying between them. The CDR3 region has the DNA TGTGCCAGTACTACGGAGGCCAGGATCTATGGCTACACCTTC. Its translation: CASTTEARIYGYTF.

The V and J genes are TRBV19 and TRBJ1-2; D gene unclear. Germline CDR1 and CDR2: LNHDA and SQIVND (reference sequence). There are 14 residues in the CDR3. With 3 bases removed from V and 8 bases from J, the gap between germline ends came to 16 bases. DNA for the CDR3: TGTGCCAGTAGTATTTTTACGGAAGTCTCCGGCTACACCTTC. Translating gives CASSIFTEVSGYTF.

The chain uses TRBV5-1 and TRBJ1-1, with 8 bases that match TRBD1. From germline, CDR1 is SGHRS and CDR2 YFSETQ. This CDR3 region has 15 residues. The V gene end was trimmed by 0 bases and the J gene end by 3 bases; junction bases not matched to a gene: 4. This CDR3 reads CASSLADRGYTEAFF. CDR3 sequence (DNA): TGCGCCAGCAGCTTGGCCGACAGGGGATACACTGAAGCTTTCTTT.

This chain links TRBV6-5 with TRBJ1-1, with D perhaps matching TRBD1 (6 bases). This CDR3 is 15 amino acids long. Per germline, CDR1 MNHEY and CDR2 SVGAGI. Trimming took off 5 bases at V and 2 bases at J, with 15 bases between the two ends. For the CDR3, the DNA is TGTGCCAGCAGTGCAACAGGGATGTCTAACACTGAAGCTTTCTTT. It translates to CASSATGMSNTEAFF.

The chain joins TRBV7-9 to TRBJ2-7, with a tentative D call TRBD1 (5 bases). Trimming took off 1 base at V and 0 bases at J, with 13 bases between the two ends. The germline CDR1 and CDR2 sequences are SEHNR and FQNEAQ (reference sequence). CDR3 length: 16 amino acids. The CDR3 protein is CASSLDQGPISYEQYF. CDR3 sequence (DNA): TGTGCCAGCAGCTTAGATCAGGGCCCCATCTCCTACGAGCAGTACTTC. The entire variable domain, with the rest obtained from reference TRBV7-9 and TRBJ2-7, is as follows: DTGVSQNPRHKITKRGQNVTFRCDPISEHNRLYWYRQTLGQGPEFLTYFQNEAQLEKSRLLSDRFSAERPKGSFSTLEIQRTEQGDSAMYLCASSLDQGPISYEQYFGPGTRLTVT.

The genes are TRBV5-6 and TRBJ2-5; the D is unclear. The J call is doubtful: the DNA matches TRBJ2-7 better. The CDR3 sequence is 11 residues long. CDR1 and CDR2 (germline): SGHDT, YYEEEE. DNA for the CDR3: TGTGCCAGCAGCTTGGGCCCCGAGCAGTACTTC. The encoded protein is CASSLGPEQYF.

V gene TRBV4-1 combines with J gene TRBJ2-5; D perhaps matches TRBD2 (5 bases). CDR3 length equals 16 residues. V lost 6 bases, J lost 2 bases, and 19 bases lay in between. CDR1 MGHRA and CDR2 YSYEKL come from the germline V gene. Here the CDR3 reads CASSQSVERRQETQYF. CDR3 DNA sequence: TGCGCCAGCAGTCAGAGCGTTGAGCGGAGACAAGAGACCCAGTACTTC.

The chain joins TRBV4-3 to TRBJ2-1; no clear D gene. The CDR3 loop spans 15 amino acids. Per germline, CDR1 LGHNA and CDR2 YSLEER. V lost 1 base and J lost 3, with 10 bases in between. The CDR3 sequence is CASSQVATDYNEQFF. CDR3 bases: TGCGCCAGCAGCCAAGTGGCGACGGACTACAATGAGCAGTTCTTC.

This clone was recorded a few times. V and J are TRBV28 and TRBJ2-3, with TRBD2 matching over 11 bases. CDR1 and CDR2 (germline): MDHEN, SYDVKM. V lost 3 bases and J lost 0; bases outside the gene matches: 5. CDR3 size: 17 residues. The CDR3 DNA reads TGTGCCAGCAGTTTTCCTAGCGGGAGGACTAGCACAGATACGCAGTATTTT. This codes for CASSFPSGRTSTDTQYF.

The CDR3 loop reads CASSLLKSSYNEQFF. DNA of the CDR3: TGTGCCAGCAGTCTTTTAAAAAGCTCCTACAATGAGCAGTTCTTC. The chain uses TRBV6-5 and TRBJ2-1; D not certain. CDR1 is MNHEY and CDR2 is SVGAGI in the germline V gene. Trimming took off 5 bases at V and 0 bases at J, with 11 bases between the two ends. The CDR3 runs to 15 residues.

The DNA for the CDR3 is TGTGCCAGCAGCCCCTCCCGTGTCGATGAGCAGTTCTTC. It is translated as CASSPSRVDEQFF. This rearrangement joins TRBV7-2 to TRBJ2-1, with unresolved D. Per the germline V gene, CDR1 is SGHTA and CDR2 is FQGNSA. The CDR3 totals 13 residues. V lost 5 bases, J lost 8 bases, and 13 bases lay in between.

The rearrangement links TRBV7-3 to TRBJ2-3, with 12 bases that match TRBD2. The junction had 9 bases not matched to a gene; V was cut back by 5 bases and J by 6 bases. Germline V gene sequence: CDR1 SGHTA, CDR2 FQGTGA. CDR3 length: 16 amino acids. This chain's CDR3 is CASSPSGLAGSDTQYF. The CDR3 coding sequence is TGTGCCAGCAGCCCTTCGGGACTAGCGGGTTCTGATACGCAGTATTTT.

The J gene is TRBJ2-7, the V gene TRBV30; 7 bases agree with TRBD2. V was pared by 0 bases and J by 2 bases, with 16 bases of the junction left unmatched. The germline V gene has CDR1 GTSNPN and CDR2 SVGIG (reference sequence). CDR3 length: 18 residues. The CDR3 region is CAWSVRAGRASGAYEQYF. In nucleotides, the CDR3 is TGTGCCTGGAGTGTACGGGCAGGGCGGGCTAGCGGAGCCTACGAGCAGTACTTC.